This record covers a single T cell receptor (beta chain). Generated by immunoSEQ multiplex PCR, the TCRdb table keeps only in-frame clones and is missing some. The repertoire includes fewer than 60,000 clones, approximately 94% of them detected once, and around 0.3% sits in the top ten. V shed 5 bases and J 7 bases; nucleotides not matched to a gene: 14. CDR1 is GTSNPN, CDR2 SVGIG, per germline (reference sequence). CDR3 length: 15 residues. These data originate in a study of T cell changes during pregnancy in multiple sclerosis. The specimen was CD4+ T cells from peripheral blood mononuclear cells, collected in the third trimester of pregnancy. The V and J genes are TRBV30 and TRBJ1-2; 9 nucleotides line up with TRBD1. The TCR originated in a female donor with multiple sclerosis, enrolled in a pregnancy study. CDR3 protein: CAWARPGQGIGGYTF. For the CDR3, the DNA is TGTGCCTGGGCTAGACCGGGACAGGGAATTGGTGGCTACACCTTC.